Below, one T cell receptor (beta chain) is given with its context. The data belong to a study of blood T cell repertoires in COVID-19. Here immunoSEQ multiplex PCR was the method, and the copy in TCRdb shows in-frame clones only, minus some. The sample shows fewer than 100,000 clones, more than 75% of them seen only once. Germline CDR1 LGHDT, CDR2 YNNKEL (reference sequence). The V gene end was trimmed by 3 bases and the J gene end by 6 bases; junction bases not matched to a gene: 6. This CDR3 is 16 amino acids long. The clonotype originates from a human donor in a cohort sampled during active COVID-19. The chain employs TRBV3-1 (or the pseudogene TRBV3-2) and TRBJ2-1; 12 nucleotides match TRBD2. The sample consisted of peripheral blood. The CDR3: CASSHKLAGGLNEQFF. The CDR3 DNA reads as TGTGCCAGCAGCCATAAACTAGCGGGAGGCCTCAATGAGCAGTTCTTC.